A single sample is the source of the 18 T cell receptor beta chains below, sequenced in a study of T cells in Graves' hyperthyroidism and ophthalmopathy. Amplification yielded TCR beta CDR3 regions, with RNA transcripts as the source. A set of HTBI primers served as the primers for a first-round RT-PCR of the TCR CDR3. TCRdb independently ran MiXCR on the multiplex PCR reads; one entry per CDR3 protein. Found here are approximately 400,000 distinct CDR3 sequences, approximately 13% of them singletons; the top ten hold roughly 20%. Sequencing used blood. The receptors derive from a man between 25 and 39 years old with Graves' hyperthyroidism that later progressed to Graves' ophthalmopathy.

The table lists this clonotype with many counts. J is TRBJ2-7 and V is TRBV12-3 or TRBV12-4; 12 nucleotides line up with TRBD2. This CDR3 region has 18 residues. J was trimmed by 0 bases and V by 5 bases; bases with no gene match: 11. CDR3 protein: CASSLRTSGATSSYEQYF. The CDR3 DNA follows: TGTGCCAGCAGTCTAAGGACTAGCGGGGCTACGAGCTCCTACGAGCAGTACTTC.

This clonotype appeared a few times. This chain links TRBV3-1 with TRBJ2-5; no firm D call. CDR1 is LGHDT, CDR2 YNNKEL, per germline (reference sequence). The CDR3 is 18 amino acids. V was trimmed by 1 base and J by 2 bases, leaving 20 bases between them. As DNA, the CDR3 is TGTGCCAGCAGCCAAGTCCGGGCTGGCCGGTTCCTACAAGAGACCCAGTACTTC. Its protein is CASSQVRAGRFLQETQYF.

This clonotype was observed at least ten times. The chain has TRBV20-1 and TRBJ2-7; possible D gene TRBD2, 5 bases. This CDR3 is 12 amino acids long. CDR1 is DFQATT and CDR2 is SNEGSKA in the germline V gene (reference sequence). The V gene lost 5 bases and the J gene lost 5 bases, with 13 bases spanning the gap. In DNA form, the CDR3 reads TGCAGTGCTTTCGTTTCGAGGGACGAGCAGTACTTC. This encodes CSAFVSRDEQYF.

The chain has TRBV18 and TRBJ1-2; D is possibly TRBD1 (6 bases). Germline V gives CDR1 KGHSH, CDR2 LQKENI. The CDR3 sequence is 15 residues long. The V end was cut by 2 bases, the J end by 4 bases, with 14 bases between. CDR3 in amino acids: CASSPSQQGSYGYTF. CDR3 bases: TGTGCCAGCTCACCATCTCAACAGGGAAGCTATGGCTACACCTTC.

This clonotype was found a few times. V is TRBV7-9 and J is TRBJ2-1; maybe TRBD2 (7 bases). This CDR3 spans 16 amino acids. Germline V gene lookup returns CDR1 SEHNR and CDR2 FQNEAQ (reference sequence). V lost 5 bases, J lost 3 bases, and 17 bases lay in between. The CDR3 protein is CASSGRGHAVYNEQFF. Written as DNA, the CDR3 is TGTGCCAGCAGCGGGCGGGGGCATGCTGTCTACAATGAGCAGTTCTTC.

In its sample, this clonotype was seen many times. V and J are TRBV7-9 and TRBJ1-1; 10 bases line up with TRBD1. The CDR3 runs to 14 residues. CDR1 and CDR2 (germline): SEHNR, FQNEAQ (reference sequence). The V and J ends lost 3 bases and 7 bases, in that order; junction bases with no gene match: 5. The CDR3 coding sequence is TGTGCCAGCAGCTTCACCGGGACAGGGGTTGAAGCTTTCTTT. Translated: CASSFTGTGVEAFF.

This clonotype was recorded at least ten times. This sequence joins TRBV7-2 and TRBJ2-7, with D perhaps TRBD1 (6 bases). CDR1 and CDR2 (germline): SGHTA, FQGNSA. The CDR3 is made up of 14 amino acids. V was trimmed by 5 bases and J by 6 bases, leaving 17 bases between them. The CDR3 sequence: CASSPQQGLGEQYF. The CDR3 bases are TGTGCCAGCAGCCCCCAACAGGGTTTAGGCGAGCAGTACTTC.

V gene TRBV18 combines with J gene TRBJ2-2, with a possible D match to TRBD1 (6 bases). The germline gives CDR1 KGHSH, CDR2 LQKENI. Trimming removed 1 base from V and 5 bases from J, with 11 bases in between. This CDR3 has 15 amino acids. The CDR3 bases are TGTGCCAGCTCACCACTGACAGGCAAAACCGGGGAGCTGTTTTTT. As protein: CASSPLTGKTGELFF.

This CDR3 is CASSSRSRPGTGELFF. The CDR3 DNA reads as TGTGCCAGCAGTTCGCGTTCAAGGCCTGGCACCGGGGAGCTGTTTTTT. The V and J genes are TRBV28 and TRBJ2-2; D gene uncertain. The CDR3 totals 16 residues. Germline lookup yields CDR1 MDHEN and CDR2 SYDVKM. V lost 4 bases, J lost 4 bases, and 16 bases lay in between.

This clonotype was found many times. This chain links TRBV7-9 with TRBJ1-3, with D perhaps matching TRBD1 (5 bases). The CDR3 is 14 amino acids. Germline V gene lookup returns CDR1 SEHNR and CDR2 FQNEAQ (reference sequence). V was cut by 6 bases and J by 0 bases, with 9 bases left in between. The CDR3 nucleotides read TGTGCCAGCAGGGACACGAGCTCTGGAAACACCATATATTTT. Its translation: CASRDTSSGNTIYF.

There are many counts of this clonotype. The chain links TRBV3-1 to TRBJ2-5; D possibly corresponds to TRBD2 (5 bases). Germline values: CDR1 LGHDT, CDR2 YNNKEL (reference sequence). Trimming removed 0 bases from V and 1 base from J, with 12 bases in between. The CDR3 sequence is 16 residues long. CDR3 protein: CASSQDRTGLQETQYF. The CDR3 bases are TGTGCCAGCAGCCAAGATCGGACTGGCCTCCAAGAGACCCAGTACTTC.

This clonotype was seen ten or more times. V and J are TRBV20-1 and TRBJ2-5; TRBD2 aligns across 8 bases. Germline CDR1 and CDR2: DFQATT and SNEGSKA (reference sequence). This CDR3 is built from 13 residues. V was clipped by 6 bases and J by 7 bases; unmatched bases: 10. The CDR3 coding sequence is TGCAGTGCACTCGGACCGAGCGGGGGGACCCAGTACTTC. Its translation is CSALGPSGGTQYF.

This clonotype has ten or more counts. V is TRBV28 and J is TRBJ1-1; 9 nucleotides agree with TRBD1. The CDR3 runs 14 residues. Germline V gene lookup returns CDR1 MDHEN and CDR2 SYDVKM. The ends lost 4 bases at V and 4 bases at J; junction bases unmatched: 4. CDR3 amino acids: CASSSPDRGTEAFF. The CDR3, as DNA: TGTGCCAGCAGTTCTCCGGACAGGGGCACTGAAGCTTTCTTT.

This clonotype was counted between two and nine times. The chain has TRBV7-9 and TRBJ2-1, with D maybe TRBD2 (5 bases). With 5 bases removed from V and 5 bases from J, the gap between germline ends came to 13 bases. This CDR3 has 14 residues. The germline V gene encodes CDR1 SEHNR and CDR2 FQNEAQ (reference sequence). Here the CDR3 reads CASSDKTTHNEQFF. The DNA of the CDR3 is TGTGCCAGCAGCGACAAGACTACGCACAATGAGCAGTTCTTC.

This clonotype was observed many times. The chain is built from TRBV28 and TRBJ2-7; D gene ambiguous. Trimming removed 5 bases at V and 0 bases at J, with 8 bases between. This CDR3 is 13 amino acids long. Germline lookup yields CDR1 MDHEN and CDR2 SYDVKM. CDR3: CASSQVSSYEQYF. The CDR3 nucleotides read TGTGCCAGCAGTCAGGTGTCCTCCTACGAGCAGTACTTC.

The genes are TRBV3-1 and TRBJ2-3, with 12 bases lining up with TRBD2. The CDR3 is 16 amino acids. Trimming removed 2 bases from V and 14 bases from J; junction bases left unmatched: 14. Looked up from germline, CDR1 is LGHDT and CDR2 is YNNKEL (reference sequence). CDR3 protein: CASSQSRVTSGGSWYF. CDR3 nucleotides: TGTGCCAGCAGCCAAAGCCGGGTGACTAGCGGGGGTTCGTGGTATTTT.

This clonotype was seen at least ten times. This chain links TRBV12-3 or TRBV12-4 with TRBJ2-2; 8 bases align to TRBD1. The CDR3 consists of 17 residues. V was pared by 7 bases and J by 2 bases, with 12 bases of the junction left unmatched. The CDR3 sequence is CASTLPFGTGNTGELFF. DNA of the CDR3: TGTGCCAGCACCCTCCCTTTCGGGACAGGCAACACCGGGGAGCTGTTTTTT.

Ten or more counts support this clonotype. V is TRBV6-1 and J is TRBJ2-1, with TRBD2 identical over 11 bases. The germline CDR1 and CDR2 sequences are MNHNS and SASEGT. V lost 6 bases to trimming and J lost 5 bases; unmatched junction nucleotides: 9. CDR3 length: 16 residues. The CDR3 DNA follows: TGTGCCAGCAGCCCTTGGACTAGCGGGTCCCACAATGAGCAGTTCTTC. It translates to CASSPWTSGSHNEQFF.